The rows below give T cell receptor beta chains drawn from one sample of a study of T-cell reconstitution after alpha-beta-depleted transplantation in children. One entry per CDR3 protein, called by TCRdb with MiXCR from the PCR reads. The repertoire has about 580,000 distinct CDR3 sequences, more than 20% of them found once; the top ten carry around 14%. Here the sequenced sample was PBMCs, mostly from graft donor cells, taken 360 days after TCRalphabeta/CD19-depleted stem cell transplant. The receptors derive from a boy in the first two years of life who had a stem cell transplant for acute myeloid leukemia, so the T cells may come from the graft donor. Both conserved end residues are part of each CDR3. D genes are given only for firm matches. Not every row has a clone size; where given, it reads once, few, many or a size class.

>TRBV11-2|TRBD1|-|TRBJ1-6
CASSSRLKGQGLYNSPLHF
TGTGCCAGCAGCTCCCGTTTGAAGGGACAGGGCCTATATAATTCACCCCTCCACTTT
>TRBV24-1|-|-|TRBJ2-1
CATSEPGIYNEQFF
TGTGCCACCAGTGAACCCGGGATTTACAATGAGCAGTTCTTC
>TRBV20-1|-|few|TRBJ2-1
CSAKGTLNNEQFF
TGCAGTGCAAAAGGGACACTTAACAATGAGCAGTTCTTC
>TRBV6-1|TRBD1|-|TRBJ1-4
CASSEGQGATNEKLFF
TGTGCCAGCAGTGAAGGGCAGGGGGCCACTAATGAAAAACTGTTTTTT
>TRBV12-3/TRBV12-4|-|-|TRBJ2-5
CASSFWPHQETQYF
TGTGCCAGCAGTTTTTGGCCCCACCAAGAGACCCAGTACTTC
>TRBV25-1|TRBD2|-|TRBJ2-7
CASSKGRGRIRDEQYF
TGTGCCAGCAGTAAGGGGAGGGGAAGGATACGGGACGAGCAGTACTTC
>TRBV12-3/TRBV12-4|-|many|TRBJ2-3
CASSLNSGTQYF
TGTGCCAGCAGTCTCAACTCGGGTACGCAGTATTTT
>TRBV29-1|-|many|TRBJ1-1
CSVAVRQRNTEAFF
TGCAGCGTTGCTGTAAGACAGAGGAACACTGAAGCTTTCTTT
>TRBV4-2|TRBD1|-|TRBJ2-5
CASSQEKRTGVRETQYF
TGTGCCAGCAGCCAAGAAAAACGGACAGGGGTTAGGGAGACCCAGTACTTC
>TRBV6-4|-|many|TRBJ2-2
CASSPSGAGAGELFF
TGTGCCAGCAGTCCCTCAGGGGCTGGAGCCGGGGAGCTGTTTTTT
>TRBV7-7|-|few|TRBJ2-3
CASSLGAGATDTQYF
TGTGCCAGCAGCTTAGGGGCGGGGGCCACAGATACGCAGTATTTT
>TRBV15|-|many|TRBJ2-5
CATSGLGLETQYF
TGTGCCACCAGCGGGCTAGGGTTAGAGACCCAGTACTTC
>TRBV5-1|-|many|TRBJ2-1
CASSLAQVPGNEQFF
TGCGCCAGCAGCTTGGCTCAGGTGCCTGGCAATGAGCAGTTCTTC
>TRBV7-6|TRBD2|-|TRBJ2-1
CASSSSPASGSYNEQFF
TGTGCCAGCAGCTCCTCTCCGGCTAGCGGGTCTTACAATGAGCAGTTCTTC
>TRBV5-1|-|many|TRBJ1-1
CASSLLIGTGNTEAFF
TGCGCCAGCAGCTTGCTAATTGGGACCGGGAACACTGAAGCTTTCTTT
>TRBV7-3|TRBD2|-|TRBJ2-3
CASSFVAGGPTDTQYF
TGTGCCAGCAGCTTTGTAGCGGGGGGGCCCACAGATACGCAGTATTTT
>TRBV11-1|-|-|TRBJ2-6
CASSPTLDRFSGANVLTF
TGTGCCAGCAGCCCAACCCTTGACAGATTCTCTGGGGCCAACGTCCTGACTTTC
>TRBV6-2/TRBV6-3|TRBD2|-|TRBJ2-1
CASTRTSGGDNEQFF
TGTGCCAGCACCCGGACTAGCGGGGGGGACAATGAGCAGTTCTTC
>TRBV12-3/TRBV12-4|-|-|TRBJ1-4
CASSLGRINEKLFF
TGTGCCAGCAGTTTAGGGCGGATTAATGAAAAACTGTTTTTT
>TRBV12-3/TRBV12-4|TRBD1|-|TRBJ1-6
CASKQGAADSPLHF
TGTGCCAGCAAACAGGGGGCCGCAGACTCACCCCTCCACTTT
>TRBV4-2|TRBD1|few|TRBJ2-7
CASSPALPGQRSYEQYF
TGTGCCAGCAGCCCAGCCCTACCGGGACAGCGGAGTTACGAGCAGTACTTC
>TRBV5-6|TRBD2|few|TRBJ2-2
CASSSAGRADTGELFF
TGTGCCAGCAGCTCGGCGGGGAGGGCGGACACCGGGGAGCTGTTTTTT